This T cell receptor beta chain was sequenced in a study of shared clonotypes between healthy human individuals. This table comes from immunoSEQ multiplex PCR, and its TCRdb copy is limited to in-frame clones, with some not included. The sample has 1,400,000 or so clones, 98% seen once. As regards this clone: Different DNA sequences within this sample yield the same CDR3.

The TCR originated in a man aged 25-40 years in good health. The source material was naive CD4+ T cells sorted from blood. The subset was: CD45RA+ positively selected.

The CDR3 spells CASSLVAGGSYNEQFF. The CDR3 DNA follows: TGTGCCAGCAGCTTAGTAGCGGGAGGGTCCTACAATGAGCAGTTCTTC. This chain joins TRBV7-2 and TRBJ2-1; 11 bases line up with TRBD2. V lost 1 base, J lost 1 base, and 0 bases stayed unmatched. Germline values: CDR1 SGHTA, CDR2 FQGNSA. CDR3 size: 16 residues.